One sample yielded the 6 T cell receptor beta chains listed below, sequenced in a study of shared clonotypes between healthy human individuals. Assay used: immunoSEQ multiplex PCR; TCRdb lists only in-frame clones, some missing. The data show approximately 940,000 clones, with 76% seen just once and approximately 1.5% held by the top ten. The sequenced sample was memory CD4+ T cells sorted from blood. Subset indicated: CD45RA-negative fraction. Every receptor here comes from a man aged 18 to 30 in good health.

The gene calls are TRBV6-5 and TRBJ2-2; 8 nucleotides match TRBD1. With V trimmed by 7 bases and J by 3 bases, 4 bases remained unmatched. The germline V gene has CDR1 MNHEY and CDR2 SVGAGI. The CDR3 consists of 14 residues. DNA of the CDR3: TGTGCCAGCACCCCGACAGGGGACACCGGGGAGCTGTTTTTT. It codes for CASTPTGDTGELFF.

This clone showed up just a few times. This rearrangement joins TRBV7-8 to TRBJ2-5; 9 positions agree with TRBD2. CDR1 SGHVS and CDR2 FQNEAQ come from the germline V gene. The CDR3 has 18 residues. Trimming at V came to 2 bases and at J to 6 bases, leaving 16 bases not matched to a gene. CDR3 DNA: TGTGCCAGCAGCTTAAGGAGAGTAGCGGGAGCGTTGAGGAAGACCCAGTACTTC. It encodes CASSLRRVAGALRKTQYF.

The chain links TRBV30 to TRBJ2-5, with 7 bases that match TRBD1. The V gene end was trimmed by 2 bases and the J gene end by 5 bases; junction bases not matched to a gene: 5. The CDR3 contains 13 residues. Per the germline V gene, CDR1 is GTSNPN and CDR2 is SVGIG (reference sequence). The CDR3 spells CAWSNDRAETQYF. The CDR3 DNA sequence: TGTGCCTGGAGTAACGACAGGGCGGAGACCCAGTACTTC.

There are a few counts of this clone. V and J are TRBV19 and TRBJ2-7; 8 bases agree with TRBD1. CDR3 length: 16 amino acids. V dropped 4 bases and J dropped 1; count of bases not matched to a gene: 9. The germline V gene has CDR1 LNHDA and CDR2 SQIVND (reference sequence). CDR3 nucleotide sequence: TGTGCCAGTAGTACCGGAGGGACAGGACAATCCTACGAGCAGTACTTC. This gives the protein CASSTGGTGQSYEQYF.

The rearrangement joins TRBV10-3 to TRBJ1-1; TRBD1 agrees at 12 bases. Germline V gives CDR1 ENHRY, CDR2 SYGVKD. V was pared by 1 base and J by 5 bases, with 8 bases of the junction left unmatched. The CDR3 consists of 17 residues. CDR3 in amino acids: CAISELGQGAFFTEAFF. In nucleotides, the CDR3 is TGTGCCATCAGTGAGTTGGGACAGGGGGCTTTTTTTACTGAAGCTTTCTTT.

This rearrangement joins TRBV2 to TRBJ1-4; 7 bases align to TRBD1. There are 17 residues in the CDR3. CDR1 SNHLY and CDR2 FYNNEI come from the germline V gene. V trimming: 6 bases; J trimming: 7 bases; junction bases outside the gene matches: 17. Here the CDR3 DNA reads TGTGCCAGCAGAGGGATAATGGGACAGCCTTACGGTGAAAAACTGTTTTTT. This gives the protein CASRGIMGQPYGEKLFF. The full variable domain, with the rest looked up from reference TRBV2 and TRBJ1-4, is EPEVTQTPSHQVTQMGQEVILRCVPISNHLYFYWYRQILGQKVEFLVSFYNNEISEKSEIFDDQFSVERPDGSNFTLKIRSTKLEDSAMYFCASRGIMGQPYGEKLFFGSGTQLSVL.